The entry that follows covers one TCR beta chain sequence. It lacks a known antigen. No base quality values were provided; no much bigger clone lies one nucleotide off. The data were taken from a study of blood T cell repertoires in COVID-19 (dated by TCRdb to the early 2020s). Broadly, across the study: Samples from collaborators originated in the United States, Italy and Spain and spanned both the acute and convalescent phases of COVID-19. A de-identified subject ID, COVID-19 status, age in years and sex were almost always included in the sample metadata. Where HLA class I and class II types were available, the types were taken from metadata supplied by the sample provider, not from assay-based typing. The samples were drawn from the first 160 participants of the ongoing ImmuneRACE study and from under 1,500 subjects provided by 6 global collaborators. The repertoires were released in a freely available public database meant as a resource for research on the immune response to SARS-CoV-2. The dataset comprised deeply sampled blood TCRbeta repertoires from subjects exposed to, actively infected with, or recovered from COVID-19. The prospective study material was composed of cDNA or gDNA derived from T cells, B-cell-depleted T cells, or PBMCs.

The immunoSEQ Assay, a bias-controlled multiplex PCR, was used to amplify TCRbeta CDR3 regions from genomic DNA. As for the authors' bioinformatics: Within the assay, amplification of reference gene primers was used to estimate how many nucleated cells each sample contained. To quantify the absolute abundance of each unique TCRbeta CDR3 rearrangement, sequence reads were collapsed and filtered. For each sample, productive Simpson clonality was calculated by taking the square root of Simpson's diversity index across productive rearrangements. The source is immuneACCESS, and TCRdb retained only in-frame sequences with V and J called. Part of the clones is not carried over; for the studies checked, unresolved V genes explain less than half of this, and the remainder is unexplained. The V and J calls and clone size are taken from that table; D and trimming were inferred from the DNA. Within this sample are around 250,000 clones, with 88% of them counted one time only. Together, the top ten hold roughly 1.2% of the sample.

Deletion took 6 bases off V and 8 bases off J, with a span of 13 bases between the germline ends. CDR1 and CDR2 are drawn from the germline V gene (reference sequence): SGHAT, FQDESV. The CDR3 covers 13 residues, taking in both the cysteine and the phenylalanine. Just CDR3 DNA is preserved here, 39 bases in frame from base 1. Here is what the overall study found, with its caveats: Clinical and demographic metadata were provided uncurated, with the amount varying by source and participant.

Enrolling through a virtual design, the prospective study's participants ranged in age from roughly 18 to 89 years and lived across 24 United States geographic areas. In the prospective study, cohorts were assigned on the basis of participant-reported clinical history obtained from a screening survey and a study questionnaire. Each participant in the prospective study had whole blood, serum and a nasopharyngeal or oropharyngeal swab collected by mobile phlebotomists. Prospective study participants could optionally give additional blood draws and questionnaires over an approximately 2-month period. Blood samples from the prospective study were shipped frozen or at room temperature prior to DNA extraction.

The receptor comes from a woman in her thirties or forties with acute COVID-19. Sequencing input: PBMCs or T cells enriched from blood (not recorded which). The rearrangement joined TRBV11-1 to TRBJ2-2; matching of 6 bases hints at TRBD1 as the D gene. The bases are TGTGCCAGCAGTTCACAGGGAGAGGGGGAGCTGTTTTTT. It translates as CASSSQGEGELFF.